This section outlines one TCR beta chain sequence together with its context. Antigen: not known. During the collection period, no donor immune events like infections were recorded. This sample is drawn from a study of identifying expanded T cells in peripheral blood. Broader study findings: Technical replicates showed roughly 1.2 changed clones; two weeks about 16.4; four weeks 19. Approximately 2-week clone count variance significantly increased as total template count grew.

Germline CDR1 is LGHNA and CDR2 is YSLEER. The CDR3 runs to 14 residues. The V end lost 0 bases, the J end lost 7 bases, and 12 bases lay between the germline ends. Method: immunoSEQ multiplex PCR; TCRdb's copy keeps in-frame clones and lacks some. The table shows under 150,000 clones, with roughly 82% occurring only once. The sample comprised blood. V is TRBV4-3 and J is TRBJ1-2; D remains ambiguous. The receptor was derived from a person aged 18 to 69 in good health. The CDR3 bases are TGCGCCAGCAGCCAAGATCAAGGCAGCGGTGGCTACACCTTC. Its translation: CASSQDQGSGGYTF.